This T cell receptor beta chain originates from a study of cytomegalovirus exposure and HLA in healthy donors. Whole-study context: Unique TCRs from HLA-typed donors, roughly 87 million of them, were held in an early data release. Whole-study results and caveats: A later analysis linked 15,000 to 20,000 TCR beta sequences to HLA alleles at 0.05 false discovery rate.

Comments on this clone: What it binds is unknown.

Both 60 Vbeta primers and 13 Jbeta primers went into the PCR. Clones were sequenced by immunoSEQ multiplex PCR, and TCRdb holds only the in-frame ones, with some missing. The profile shows nearly 200,000 clones, 75% to 85% of them singletons. Looked up from germline, CDR1 is LNHDA and CDR2 is SQIVND (reference sequence). The CDR3 totals 14 residues. V was cut by 6 bases and J by 5 bases, with 16 bases left in between. The chain carries TRBV19 and TRBJ1-2; D is unclear. This sequence was found in a male donor in good health and CMV-seropositive. The sample taken for sequencing was PBMCs. CDR3 in amino acids: CASSTTLADYGYTF. CDR3 nucleotides: TGTGCCAGTAGCACCACACTGGCGGATTATGGCTACACCTTC.